These T cell receptor beta chains were read from a single sample in a study of OX40 agonist ivuxolimab in advanced cancers. Here immunoSEQ multiplex PCR was the method, and the copy in TCRdb shows in-frame clones only, minus some. Of 65,000 to 90,000 clones in the sample, 82% were seen once. This specimen was CD4+ or CD8+ T cells sorted from blood, taken in a trial of the OX40 agonist ivuxolimab. These TCRs come from an adult with an advanced solid tumor such as melanoma, head and neck, liver or kidney cancer. CDR3s include the opening cysteine and the closing phenylalanine or tryptophan. D genes are given only for firm matches. Clone sizes are given selectively: once, few, many, or a class where the clone is expanded.

DNA	CDR3	J	D	size	V
TGTGCCAGCAGCCCCGGACTAGCGGGTCGCAGGGATACGCAGTATTTT	CASSPGLAGRRDTQYF	TRBJ2-3	TRBD2	few	TRBV7-2
TGTGCCACCAGCAGCGAGCCTTCAGCGGGAGTGGTATACAATGAGCAGTTCTTC	CATSSEPSAGVVYNEQFF	TRBJ2-1	TRBD2	-	TRBV15
TGTGCCAGCAGCGTAGATCCAGCGGGAGGGGTTTTCGACGAGCAGTACTTC	CASSVDPAGGVFDEQYF	TRBJ2-7	TRBD2	-	TRBV9
TGTGCCAGCTCACCACTCCCGGGACAGGCGCAATATGGCTACACCTTC	CASSPLPGQAQYGYTF	TRBJ1-2	TRBD1	-	TRBV18
TGCGCCAGCAGGTTAGGGTCACACTACGAGCAGTACTTC	CASRLGSHYEQYF	TRBJ2-7	-	-	TRBV5-1
TGCGCCAGCAGCTTGGGGACGGCCTCTGGAAACACCATATATTTT	CASSLGTASGNTIYF	TRBJ1-3	-	-	TRBV5-1
TGTGCCAGCTCGCCACAGGGACACTATGGCTACACCTTC	CASSPQGHYGYTF	TRBJ1-2	-	-	TRBV18
TGTGCCAGCAGCTTGTGGACAGGTCCCCCTTACTTC	CASSLWTGPPYF	TRBJ2-5	TRBD1	-	TRBV5-6
TGTGCCAGCAGTCGACAGAGGGGTACAGATACGCAGTATTTT	CASSRQRGTDTQYF	TRBJ2-3	-	once	TRBV25-1
TGTGCCAGCAGTTTATGGGGGGGGCTGTTTTTT	CASSLWGGLFF	TRBJ2-2	-	-	TRBV28
TGTGCCAGTAGTATCCTGCGGGGGCGGGAGGATCAGCCCCAGCATTTT	CASSILRGREDQPQHF	TRBJ1-5	-	-	TRBV19
TGCGCCAGCAGCTTATCGGCCGACAGTAATGAAGCTTTCTTT	CASSLSADSNEAFF	TRBJ1-1	-	-	TRBV5-1
TGTGCCAGCTCACTTGGGACAGCTAATTCACCCCTCCACTTT	CASSLGTANSPLHF	TRBJ1-6	TRBD1	few	TRBV18
TGTGCCATCAGCCCCACCCCGGGACTAGCGGTGCGGAGCACCGGGGAGCTGTTTTTT	CAISPTPGLAVRSTGELFF	TRBJ2-2	TRBD2	-	TRBV10-3
TGTGCCAGCTCACCCAACGGGGGAAATCAGCCCCAGCATTTT	CASSPNGGNQPQHF	TRBJ1-5	-	few	TRBV18
TGTGCCAGCAGCTTGGCACAGGGGGACGGTTCACCCCTCCACTTT	CASSLAQGDGSPLHF	TRBJ1-6	TRBD1	-	TRBV5-8
TGTGCCAGTAGTAGGGTGGTCAGAACTGAAGCTTTCTTT	CASSRVVRTEAFF	TRBJ1-1	-	-	TRBV19
TGTGCCAGCAGCTTAGTCACAGGGGTACTGGCGGGCTACACCTTC	CASSLVTGVLAGYTF	TRBJ1-2	TRBD1	-	TRBV7-9
TGCGCCAGCAGCCAAGGCTTCCCGACAGGGGACACTGAAGCTTTCTTT	CASSQGFPTGDTEAFF	TRBJ1-1	TRBD1	-	TRBV4-3
TGTGCCAGCGGACCAAGGGTCCTACCCCACTACAATGAGCAGTTCTTC	CASGPRVLPHYNEQFF	TRBJ2-1	-	-	TRBV21-1
TGTGCCAGCTCACCACGGGGGACAAATCGAAGGGCCGGGGAGCTGTTTTTT	CASSPRGTNRRAGELFF	TRBJ2-2	-	once	TRBV18
TGTGCCAGCAGCCAAGCCTATAGGGGGACGACTGAAGCTTTCTTT	CASSQAYRGTTEAFF	TRBJ1-1	-	-	TRBV4-2
TGTGCCAGCAGCCCCATGGGGACAGGTACGGCTTTCTTT	CASSPMGTGTAFF	TRBJ1-1	TRBD1	-	TRBV7-9